One sample yielded the 23 T cell receptor beta chains listed below, sequenced in a study of blood T cell repertoires in COVID-19. Assay used: immunoSEQ multiplex PCR; TCRdb lists only in-frame clones, some missing. Among almost 250,000 clones listed, approximately 86% were seen once. Sequenced material: PBMCs or T cells enriched from blood (not recorded which). Every receptor here comes from a woman aged 45-65 years who had recovered from COVID-19.

The chain recombines TRBV5-6 with TRBJ1-2; no clear D gene. The CDR3 sequence is 13 residues long. Trimming left V 4 bases short and J 4 bases short, with 11 bases between. Germline V lookup: CDR1 SGHDT, CDR2 YYEEEE. CDR3 sequence reads: CASSLGGSYGYTF. CDR3 in DNA: TGTGCCAGCAGCCTCGGAGGGAGCTATGGCTACACCTTC.

The CDR3 sequence is CAISPLGATNEKLFF. For the CDR3, the DNA is TGTGCCATCAGCCCTCTGGGAGCAACTAATGAAAAACTGTTTTTT. V is TRBV10-3 and J is TRBJ1-4; D call uncertain. The germline V gene encodes CDR1 ENHRY and CDR2 SYGVKD. Trimming removed 6 bases from V and 0 bases from J, with 11 bases in between. CDR3 length: 15 residues.

J is TRBJ2-7 and V is TRBV19, with D perhaps TRBD2 (5 bases). The CDR3 length is 13 residues. V was cut by 5 bases and J by 3 bases, with 11 bases left in between. Germline V gene lookup returns CDR1 LNHDA and CDR2 SQIVND (reference sequence). This CDR3 is CASSSGRNYEQYF. CDR3 coding DNA: TGTGCCAGTAGTTCGGGGAGAAACTACGAGCAGTACTTC.

The V and J genes are TRBV30 and TRBJ2-5; a weak D match, TRBD1 (6 bases). Trimming stripped 5 bases from V and 4 bases from J, with 14 bases between. This CDR3 is 13 amino acids long. Germline CDR1 reads GTSNPN; CDR2 reads SVGIG (reference sequence). The CDR3 here is CAWVGHRGETQYF. CDR3 DNA: TGTGCCTGGGTGGGACACCGAGGAGAGACCCAGTACTTC.

The rearrangement uses TRBV7-9 and TRBJ2-7; 11 bases fit TRBD1. Germline CDR1 reads SEHNR; CDR2 reads FQNEAQ (reference sequence). With V trimmed by 5 bases and J by 2 bases, 8 bases remained unmatched. This CDR3 contains 16 residues. CDR3 amino acids: CASSRLRDRGAYEQYF. DNA of the CDR3: TGTGCCAGCAGCAGGTTAAGGGACAGGGGGGCCTACGAGCAGTACTTC.

This chain links TRBV5-1 with TRBJ2-1; 8 positions agree with TRBD2. J was trimmed by 5 bases and V by 0 bases; bases with no gene match: 1. The CDR3 sequence is 14 residues long. In germline, CDR1 is SGHRS, CDR2 YFSETQ. The CDR3 spells CASSLVLADNEQFF. The CDR3 nucleotides read TGCGCCAGCAGCTTGGTACTAGCGGACAATGAGCAGTTCTTC.

The chain is built from TRBV7-2 and TRBJ1-3, with D tentatively TRBD1 (6 bases). Germline lookup yields CDR1 SGHTA and CDR2 FQGNSA. V was pared by 6 bases and J by 0 bases, with 12 bases between. CDR3 length equals 15 residues. CDR3 coding DNA: TGTGCCAGCAGTCAACAGGGAAGCTCTGGAAACACCATATATTTT. Translation: CASSQQGSSGNTIYF.

This clone came up once. The chain combines TRBV7-2 with TRBJ2-7, with 8 nucleotides matching TRBD1. CDR1 is SGHTA, CDR2 FQGNSA, per germline. J lost 7 bases, V lost 5 bases, and 10 bases had no gene match. The CDR3 runs to 14 residues. The CDR3 DNA sequence: TGTGCCAGCAGCCTTGACAGGGGACAAGGTGAGCAGTACTTC. Amino acids: CASSLDRGQGEQYF.

CDR3 residues: CASSPPRRDRGKDTQYF. CDR3 nucleotide sequence: TGTGCCAGCAGCCCTCCAAGACGGGACAGGGGAAAAGATACGCAGTATTTT. The genes are TRBV28 and TRBJ2-3, with 10 bases lining up with TRBD1. The CDR3 has 17 residues. Germline V lookup: CDR1 MDHEN, CDR2 SYDVKM. The trim removed 6 bases at V and 5 bases at J, leaving 14 bases unmatched.

Here the CDR3 DNA reads TGTGCCAGCAGGACTTCTGTATGGACTCTGTGCTCCTACGAGCAGTACTTC. Encoded protein: CASRTSVWTLCSYEQYF. This chain uses TRBV14 with TRBJ2-7; D possibly corresponds to TRBD2 (5 bases). Germline-derived CDR1 and CDR2 are SGHDN and FVKESK. The CDR3 runs to 17 residues. The ends were cut back, 6 bases at V and 0 bases at J, with 21 bases in the middle. The full variable domain, its missing parts supplied by reference TRBV14 and TRBJ2-7, is EAGVTQFPSHSVIEKGQTVTLRCDPISGHDNLYWYRRVMGKEIKFLLHFVKESKQDESGMPNNRFLAERTGGTYSTLKVQPAELEDSGVYFCASRTSVWTLCSYEQYFGPGTRLTVT.

The sample holds a few counts of this clone. The chain links TRBV11-2 to TRBJ2-2; 7 bases fit TRBD1. Germline lookup yields CDR1 SGHAT and CDR2 FQNNGV. V trimming: 5 bases; J trimming: 5 bases; junction bases outside the gene matches: 8. The CDR3 extends over 15 amino acids. DNA for the CDR3: TGTGCCAGCAGCCCCCGGCCAGGGGGAACCGGGGAGCTGTTTTTT. Its protein is CASSPRPGGTGELFF.

This clone has just a few counts. V is TRBV11-2 and J is TRBJ2-7, with D possibly matching TRBD1 (5 bases). Per germline, CDR1 SGHAT and CDR2 FQNNGV. The CDR3 totals 14 residues. V was pared by 4 bases and J by 2 bases, with 12 bases between. The CDR3 coding sequence is TGTGCCAGCAGCTCTCTCAGGGCTGCCTACGAGCAGTACTTC. It encodes CASSSLRAAYEQYF.

This clone was observed a single time. Germline and junction disagree at one end, which may indicate a read error. The genes are TRBV9 and TRBJ2-3, with TRBD2 identical over 9 bases. CDR3 length equals 17 residues. Germline V gene sequence: CDR1 SGDLS, CDR2 YYNGEE. CDR3 protein: CASGVEGLAGSTDTQYF. CDR3 in DNA: TGTGCCAGCGGCGTAGAAGGGCTAGCGGGATCCACAGATACGCAGTATTTT.

This chain uses TRBV19 with TRBJ2-7, with TRBD2 matching 8 bases. Germline V gives CDR1 LNHDA, CDR2 SQIVND (reference sequence). J gave up 2 bases and V 5 bases, and 8 bases lay outside the gene matches. This CDR3 spans 15 amino acids. CDR3 region: CASSAAAGGTYEQYF. In nucleotides, the CDR3 is TGTGCCAGTAGTGCGGCGGCGGGAGGTACCTACGAGCAGTACTTC.

The gene calls are TRBV29-1 and TRBJ2-3; no reliable D call. The CDR3 totals 13 residues. V lost 3 bases to trimming and J lost 0 bases, with 7 bases between them. Per germline, CDR1 SQVTM and CDR2 ANQGSEA. CDR3 DNA sequence: TGCAGCGTTGAGGAGACTAGCACAGATACGCAGTATTTT. The encoded protein is CSVEETSTDTQYF.

Regarding this clone: Other nucleotide sequences from this sample produce the same CDR3. The J gene is TRBJ2-7, the V gene TRBV10-3; the match to TRBD1 covers 11 bases. V dropped 2 bases and J dropped 3; count of bases not matched to a gene: 0. The CDR3 covers 14 residues. Germline V gives CDR1 ENHRY, CDR2 SYGVKD. The CDR3 loop reads CAISEGTGGYEQYF. The CDR3 DNA reads TGTGCCATCAGTGAGGGGACAGGGGGCTACGAGCAGTACTTC.

On this clone: One junction end disagrees with the germline gene, perhaps due to a read error. The chain employs TRBV25-1 and TRBJ2-7; TRBD2 matches 10 bases. The CDR3 runs 13 residues. CDR1 MGHDK and CDR2 SYGVNS come from the germline V gene. The CDR3 loop reads CAGSLAGAYEQYF. CDR3 bases: TGTGCCGGCAGCCTAGCGGGAGCCTACGAGCAGTACTTC.

J is TRBJ2-1 and V is TRBV12-5, with 8 nucleotides matching TRBD2. The V gene end was trimmed by 7 bases and the J gene end by 5 bases; junction bases not matched to a gene: 13. The CDR3 totals 16 residues. Germline values: CDR1 LGHNT, CDR2 FRNRAP. For the CDR3, the DNA is TGTGCTAGTGCCGATCCCCTAGCGGGTTATGACAATGAGCAGTTCTTC. It specifies CASADPLAGYDNEQFF.

The chain couples TRBV7-2 to TRBJ1-2; perhaps TRBD1 as D (5 bases). The CDR3 extends over 14 amino acids. Trimming cost V 2 bases and J 4 bases, with 11 bases left between them. The germline gives CDR1 SGHTA, CDR2 FQGNSA. In DNA form, the CDR3 reads TGTGCCAGCAGCTTATTGGTAACAGGCTATGGCTACACCTTC. As protein: CASSLLVTGYGYTF.

The J gene is TRBJ2-1, the V gene TRBV5-6; 7 bases match TRBD1. Germline lookup yields CDR1 SGHDT and CDR2 YYEEEE. V dropped 0 bases and J dropped 5; count of bases not matched to a gene: 5. This CDR3 has 15 residues. CDR3 amino acids: CASSLGTGEDNEQFF. DNA of the CDR3: TGTGCCAGCAGCTTGGGAACAGGGGAAGACAATGAGCAGTTCTTC.

This chain links TRBV29-1 with TRBJ1-1; D is ambiguous. From germline, CDR1 is SQVTM and CDR2 ANQGSEA. CDR3 length: 12 residues. V shed 4 bases and J shed 6 bases, with 12 bases lying between them. The CDR3: CSVVREGAEAFF. CDR3 coding DNA: TGCAGCGTTGTTAGGGAGGGCGCTGAAGCTTTCTTT.

The chain recombines TRBV6-5 with TRBJ1-5, with D perhaps matching TRBD1 (5 bases). Germline values: CDR1 MNHEY, CDR2 SVGAGI. The CDR3 loop spans 13 amino acids. Trimming removed 2 bases from V and 7 bases from J, with 9 bases in between. Written as DNA, the CDR3 is TGTGCCAGCAGTTACGCCCGGGGGCAGCCCCAGCATTTT. As protein: CASSYARGQPQHF.

The rearrangement uses TRBV19 and TRBJ1-5; D uncertain. This CDR3 has 16 residues. With 3 bases removed from V and 4 bases from J, the gap between germline ends came to 16 bases. Per the germline V gene, CDR1 is LNHDA and CDR2 is SQIVND (reference sequence). As DNA, the CDR3 is TGTGCCAGTAGTATCGGGGTCCCCTCGGGGAATCAGCCCCAGCATTTT. Its translation: CASSIGVPSGNQPQHF.